What follows are 8 T cell receptor beta chains derived from one specimen sequenced in a study of T-cell reconstitution after alpha-beta-depleted transplantation in children. Regarding the study as a whole: By one year post-transplant, T-cell counts and diversity largely arose from T cells that were newly produced.

For these TCRs, the target antigens are not known. Preparation of the TCRbeta library was carried out with unique molecular identifiers. Using its own MiXCR run on the PCR reads, TCRdb lists one record per CDR3 protein. The table lists approximately 300,000 distinct CDR3 sequences, roughly 7.8% of them singletons. The source was peripheral blood, collected 360 days after TCRalphabeta/CD19-depleted stem cell transplant. The receptors shown here come from a female patient aged 2-9 years who had a stem cell transplant for Fanconi anemia, so the T cells may come from the graft donor.

At least ten counts were recorded for this clonotype. The V call is TRBV24-1, the J call TRBJ2-2, with D perhaps matching TRBD1 (5 bases). Trimming cost V 10 bases and J 0 bases, with 17 bases left between them. This CDR3 has 16 amino acids. Germline assignment: CDR1 KGHDR and CDR2 SFDVKD. CDR3 sequence: CATSLQEFANTGELFF. The CDR3 DNA reads as TGTGCCACTTCTTTACAGGAGTTCGCGAACACCGGGGAGCTGTTTTTT.

This chain connects TRBV20-1 to TRBJ2-2; D is possibly TRBD2 (5 bases). Trimming removed 4 bases at V and 6 bases at J, with 6 bases between. CDR1 is DFQATT, CDR2 SNEGSKA, per germline (reference sequence). The CDR3 consists of 11 residues. The CDR3: CSATGSGELFF. The DNA for the CDR3 is TGCAGTGCTACGGGATCCGGGGAGCTGTTTTTT.

This clonotype came up a few times. The rearrangement links TRBV20-1 to TRBJ2-6; 7 bases line up with TRBD2. The CDR3 runs to 14 residues. The junction had 6 bases not matched to a gene; V was cut back by 6 bases and J by 4 bases. Germline CDR1 reads DFQATT; CDR2 reads SNEGSKA (reference sequence). The CDR3 nucleotides are TGCAGTGCCCTCGGGGGGTCCGGGGCCAACGTCCTGACTTTC. Amino acid sequence: CSALGGSGANVLTF.

This clonotype has a count of ten or more. The genes are TRBV6-5 and TRBJ2-1; D remains unclear. The germline V gene has CDR1 MNHEY and CDR2 SVGAGI. The CDR3 length is 11 residues. V shed 8 bases and J shed 13 bases, with 15 bases lying between them. Here the CDR3 reads CASGPTSPQFF. The DNA of the CDR3 is TGTGCCAGCGGCCCAACCTCTCCACAGTTCTTC.

This clonotype has a count of ten or more. The chain couples TRBV4-2 to TRBJ2-1, with a possible D match to TRBD2 (6 bases). The CDR3 loop spans 16 amino acids. The V end was cut by 4 bases, the J end by 0 bases, with 13 bases between. CDR1 is LGHNA and CDR2 is YNFKEQ in the germline V gene. The CDR3 is CASSLRDSHSYNEQFF. For the CDR3, the DNA is TGTGCCAGCAGCCTCAGGGACTCGCACTCCTACAATGAGCAGTTCTTC.

The chain combines TRBV30 with TRBJ1-6, with TRBD1 matching over 9 bases. With 6 bases clipped from V and 10 bases from J, the junction kept 13 bases outside the gene matches. This CDR3 has 15 amino acids. Germline V gene sequence: CDR1 GTSNPN, CDR2 SVGIG (reference sequence). DNA for the CDR3: TGTGCCTGCCACCGGGACAGGGAGAGAGACTCACCCCTCCACTTT. Protein product: CACHRDRERDSPLHF.

This clonotype was observed many times. Germline is not matched at one junction end, which may reflect a read error. The V call is TRBV29-1, the J call TRBJ1-1, with D unclear. CDR1 is SQVTM, CDR2 ANQGSEA, per germline. The CDR3 consists of 12 residues. For the CDR3, the DNA is TGCAGCGTTCCGACCCTCAACGGTGGGTTTGAGTTT. Encoded protein: CSVPTLNGGFEF.

The chain uses TRBV5-1 and TRBJ1-2; TRBD1 is a possible D gene (5 bases). CDR3 size: 16 residues. Germline V gives CDR1 SGHRS, CDR2 YFSETQ. Trimming took 3 bases from V and 3 from J, leaving 18 bases between them. The CDR3 DNA sequence: TGCGCCAGCAGCTCGGGGCCAGGCCCCTCTTACTATGGCTACACCTTC. Amino acid sequence: CASSSGPGPSYYGYTF.